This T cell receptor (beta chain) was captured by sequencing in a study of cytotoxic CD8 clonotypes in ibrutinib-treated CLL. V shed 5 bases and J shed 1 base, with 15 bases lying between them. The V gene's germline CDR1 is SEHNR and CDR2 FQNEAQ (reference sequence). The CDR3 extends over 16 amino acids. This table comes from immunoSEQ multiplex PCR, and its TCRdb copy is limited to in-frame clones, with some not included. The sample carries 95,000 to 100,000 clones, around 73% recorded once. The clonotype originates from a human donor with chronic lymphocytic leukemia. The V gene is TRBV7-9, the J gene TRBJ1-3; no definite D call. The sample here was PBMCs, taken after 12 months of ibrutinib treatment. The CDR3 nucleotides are TGTGCCAGCAGCCCCGTTGACCTTAAGTCTGGAAACACCATATATTTT. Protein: CASSPVDLKSGNTIYF.